This T cell receptor beta chain was captured in a study of blood T cell repertoires in COVID-19 (dated by TCRdb to the early 2020s). The study in broad terms: The collaborator samples originated in the United States, Italy and Spain and spanned the acute and convalescent phases of COVID-19. The prospective study material was composed of cDNA or gDNA derived from T cells, B-cell-depleted T cells, or PBMCs. Subjects who had been exposed to COVID-19, were actively infected with it, or had recovered from it provided the deeply sampled blood TCRbeta repertoires that made up the dataset. The repertoires were made available in a free public database intended to serve as a resource for research on the immune response to SARS-CoV-2. Samples were obtained from the ongoing ImmuneRACE study (first 160 participants) and from 1,254 subjects provided by 6 global collaborators. The sample metadata nearly always contained a de-identified subject ID, COVID-19 status, age in years and sex. Where HLA class I and class II types were available, the types were taken from metadata supplied by the sample provider, not from assay-based typing. Points the paper makes about the study in general: Clinical and demographic metadata were provided uncurated, with the amount varying by source and participant.

One collaborating source in Seattle enrolled patients while the patients were actively infected and followed the patients over time throughout the course of disease. Each collaborating institution followed its own protocols to collect whole blood in K2EDTA tubes. For TCRbeta analysis, collaborators shipped samples in one of three forms: frozen whole blood, isolated PBMCs, or DNA extracted from either of those sample types. Comment on this clone: Its antigen is unknown. No much larger clone is present one base from it, and per-base qualities are unavailable.

V is cut back by 7 bases and J by 3 bases, with 7 bases in the junction unmatched. Per the germline V gene, SGHTA is the CDR1 and FQGNSA is the CDR2. CDR3 length: 14 amino acids, cysteine to phenylalanine. Of the read, only the CDR3 DNA is kept; its 42 bases are in frame from base 1. The immunoSEQ Assay, a bias-controlled multiplex PCR, was used to amplify TCRbeta CDR3 regions from genomic DNA. Per the original workflow: Nucleated cell counts per sample were estimated from amplification of reference gene primers within the assay. To quantify the absolute abundance of each unique TCRbeta CDR3 rearrangement, sequence reads were collapsed and filtered. Productive Simpson clonality was computed per sample as the square root of Simpson's diversity index over productive rearrangements. Sourced from immuneACCESS, this table was stored by TCRdb with only in-frame sequences that have V and J called. A share of the clones is absent; for the studies checked, an unresolved V gene accounts for under half, and the remainder has no known explanation. Clone size and V and J calls were adopted from that table, with D and trimming inferred from the DNA. Recorded for this sample are 300,000 to 350,000 clones; almost 90% of them occurred a single time. The ten largest clones represent 0.8% to 1.3% of the sample.

This receptor chain uses TRBV7-2 and TRBJ1-1; TRBD1 matches 8 bases in the middle. The sequencing input was peripheral blood. The clonotype originates from a woman aged 40 to 50 with COVID-19, enrolled during active disease. The nucleotides read TGTGCCAGCAACGTACAGGGGGGGGACACTGAAGCTTTCTTT. Its amino acids are CASNVQGGDTEAFF.